This TCR beta chain was profiled in a study of T cells after yellow fever vaccination. The study, taken as a whole, reports: Peaking on day 5 versus 15, the secondary response was faster but weaker.

MiXCR was run by TCRdb on the 5' RACE reads, yielding one entry per CDR3 protein. The table shows around 550,000 distinct CDR3 sequences, with about 19% occurring only once. V was pared by 4 bases and J by 5 bases, with 13 bases between. There are 13 residues in the CDR3. CDR1 and CDR2 from the germline V gene are GTSNPN and SVGIG (reference sequence). Only a few counts were recorded for this clonotype. Its antigen is undetermined. The source was PBMCs, collected 15 days after the yellow fever booster vaccination. The receptor was derived from a man aged 30 to 39 who received the YFV17D yellow fever vaccine. The V gene is TRBV30, the J gene TRBJ2-3; D gene uncertain. Here the CDR3 reads CAWTGTTRDTQYF. The CDR3, as DNA: TGTGCCTGGACCGGAACCACGAGAGATACGCAGTATTTT.